What follows are 28 T cell receptor beta chains derived from one specimen sequenced in a study of T cell repertoires in cytomegalovirus infection. TCRdb re-analysed the reads in MiXCR, keeping a single row per CDR3 protein. This sample has about 180,000 distinct CDR3 sequences, with roughly a sixth found just once. What was sequenced was CD8+ T cells from PBMCs. The receptors originated from a human donor in good health (CMV status not recorded). Some clones in this sample may be carry-over from other donors' samples.

The chain couples TRBV13 to TRBJ1-2; possibly TRBD1 for D (5 bases). The V gene lost 5 bases and the J gene lost 6 bases, with 22 bases spanning the gap. The CDR3 covers 16 residues. Germline V gene sequence: CDR1 PRHDT, CDR2 FYEKMQ (reference sequence). Here the CDR3 DNA reads TGTGCCAGCAGCCCCGACCTGAGCAGGGTGGAGAATGGCTACACCTTC. The encoded protein is CASSPDLSRVENGYTF.

The chain joins TRBV5-6 to TRBJ2-7, with D perhaps given as TRBD1 or TRBD2 (6 bases each). V was clipped by 3 bases and J by 6 bases, with 13 bases between them. Germline lookup yields CDR1 SGHDT and CDR2 YYEEEE. The CDR3 has 13 residues. This CDR3 reads CASSYKGGLEQYF. CDR3 sequence (DNA): TGTGCCAGCAGCTATAAAGGGGGGCTCGAGCAGTACTTC.

This clonotype turned up a few times. The rearrangement joins TRBV7-2 to TRBJ2-3; either TRBD1 or TRBD2 may supply D (6 bases each). There are 16 residues in the CDR3. V lost 6 bases and J 1 base, leaving 17 bases between the germline ends. In germline, CDR1 is SGHTA, CDR2 FQGNSA. The CDR3 sequence is CASSPHLRGGTDTQYF. As DNA, the CDR3 is TGTGCCAGCAGTCCGCACTTAAGGGGGGGCACAGATACGCAGTATTTT.

Turning to this clonotype: The germline gene is not matched at one end of the junction; a read error may be the cause. The rearrangement links TRBV12-3 or TRBV12-4 to TRBJ2-1; 11 bases are shared with TRBD2. This CDR3 has 15 residues. The CDR3 nucleotides read TGTGCCAGCAGCCATCCTAGCGGGGGGATACATGAGCGGTTCTTC. The encoded protein is CASSHPSGGIHERFF.

The genes are TRBV6-2 or TRBV6-3 and TRBJ2-6, with no clear D. CDR3 length: 17 residues. V was pared by 3 bases and J by 0 bases, with 12 bases between. Per the germline V gene, CDR1 is MNHEY and CDR2 is SVGEGT. This CDR3 is CASSYGGPFSGANVLTF. CDR3 DNA: TGTGCCAGCAGTTATGGCGGACCTTTCTCTGGGGCCAACGTCCTGACTTTC.

The rearrangement joins TRBV29-1 to TRBJ2-7; D remains ambiguous. V was trimmed by 1 base and J by 3 bases, leaving 10 bases between them. Per germline, CDR1 SQVTM and CDR2 ANQGSEA. There are 13 residues in the CDR3. CDR3 in DNA: TGCAGCGTTGAAGTCTGGGGAAGCTACGAGCAGTACTTC. Protein product: CSVEVWGSYEQYF.

This clonotype was counted only a few times. The V gene is TRBV10-3, the J gene TRBJ1-5, with 9 bases fitting TRBD1. Germline V gene sequence: CDR1 ENHRY, CDR2 SYGVKD. The CDR3 sequence is 18 residues long. Unmatched junction bases numbered 13, after V lost 2 bases and J lost 5 bases. CDR3 amino acids: CAISEDGKRQGVDQPQHF. CDR3 bases: TGTGCCATCAGTGAGGATGGAAAGAGACAGGGGGTGGATCAGCCCCAGCATTTT.

The table lists this clonotype with a few counts. The genes are TRBV9 and TRBJ1-2; 7 bases align to TRBD1. Germline V lookup: CDR1 SGDLS, CDR2 YYNGEE. This CDR3 region has 15 residues. The V and J ends lost 1 base and 4 bases, in that order; junction bases with no gene match: 7. The CDR3 reads CASSVSGTVSYGYTF. CDR3 bases: TGTGCCAGCAGCGTATCCGGGACAGTCAGCTATGGCTACACCTTC.

This clonotype has more than one count but fewer than ten. The chain combines TRBV6-2 or TRBV6-3 with TRBJ2-7; 8 positions agree with TRBD1. The CDR3 is made up of 15 amino acids. Germline trimming cut 6 bases from V and 1 base from J; bases unmatched to any gene: 8. Germline loops: CDR1 MNHEY, CDR2 SVGEGT. The CDR3 loop reads CASSGSTGASYEQYF. The CDR3 nucleotides read TGTGCCAGCAGCGGATCGACAGGGGCTTCCTACGAGCAGTACTTC.

J is TRBJ1-2 and V is TRBV28; TRBD1 agrees at 8 bases. Germline trimming cut 5 bases from V and 4 bases from J; bases unmatched to any gene: 9. The CDR3 has 15 amino acids. From germline, CDR1 is MDHEN and CDR2 SYDVKM. The CDR3 DNA is TGTGCCAGCAGTCCTCTTATAGGACAGGGCTATGGCTACACCTTC. This sequence encodes CASSPLIGQGYGYTF.

This chain uses TRBV7-8 with TRBJ1-1, with a tentative D call TRBD1 (5 bases). Germline V gene data show CDR1 as SGHVS and CDR2 as FQNEAQ. This CDR3 is built from 15 residues. The V end was cut by 5 bases, the J end by 1 base, with 14 bases between. The CDR3 nucleotides read TGTGCCAGCAGCCGGAGGCAGGGTAAGAACACTGAAGCTTTCTTT. Protein product: CASSRRQGKNTEAFF.

V and J are TRBV7-6 and TRBJ2-5; tentative D call: TRBD2 (5 bases). Trimming took off 4 bases at V and 5 bases at J, with 14 bases between the two ends. CDR1 SGHVS and CDR2 FNYEAQ come from the germline V gene. The CDR3 has 14 amino acids. CDR3 coding DNA: TGTGCCAGCAGCTATTACAGTGGGGAGGAGACCCAGTACTTC. It codes for CASSYYSGEETQYF.

Of note for this clonotype: Likely a read error: the CDR3 ends without its conserved phenylalanine or tryptophan. This chain joins TRBV12-3 or TRBV12-4 and TRBJ1-1, with 8 positions matching TRBD1. The V gene end was trimmed by 3 bases and the J gene end by 4 bases; junction bases not matched to a gene: 7. The CDR3 contains 15 residues. The CDR3 nucleotides are TGTGCCAGCAGTTTTTTGCAGGGGGCGAGCACTGAAGCTTTCCTT. This sequence encodes CASSFLQGASTEAFL.

This chain joins TRBV6-6 and TRBJ2-7, with D possibly matching TRBD2 (6 bases). CDR1 MNHNY and CDR2 SVGAGI come from the germline V gene (reference sequence). The CDR3 contains 13 residues. The germline V and J ends were trimmed by 8 bases and 6 bases, with 17 bases remaining between them. Here the CDR3 DNA reads TGTGCCAGCTCCCTTGGAGGGCTAACCGAGCAGTACTTC. Translating it yields CASSLGGLTEQYF.

This clonotype occurred a few times. The chain joins TRBV5-1 to TRBJ2-2; the match to TRBD1 covers 8 bases. Germline V lookup: CDR1 SGHRS, CDR2 YFSETQ. V gave up 6 bases and J gave up 1 base; unmatched junction bases: 17. This CDR3 is built from 19 residues. The CDR3 loop reads CASIGYGGQATLNTGELFF. DNA of the CDR3: TGCGCCAGCATCGGCTATGGGGGACAGGCGACTTTGAACACCGGGGAGCTGTTTTTT.

This clonotype was observed at least ten times. This chain joins TRBV28 and TRBJ2-7; D unresolved. The germline CDR1 and CDR2 sequences are MDHEN and SYDVKM. The germline V and J ends were trimmed by 6 bases and 3 bases, with 6 bases remaining between them. The CDR3 covers 11 residues. In DNA, the CDR3 is TGTGCCAGCAGCAACAGCTACGAGCAGTACTTC. This translates into CASSNSYEQYF.

V and J are TRBV4-3 and TRBJ1-1, with TRBD1 identical over 7 bases. Germline lookup yields CDR1 LGHNA and CDR2 YSLEER. The CDR3 has 15 amino acids. The trim removed 2 bases at V and 8 bases at J, leaving 11 bases unmatched. The CDR3 nucleotides read TGCGCCAGCAGCCAATACCAGACAGGGCTGGGAGAAGCTTTCTTT. It specifies CASSQYQTGLGEAFF.

V gene TRBV20-1 combines with J gene TRBJ2-3; possibly TRBD2 for D (5 bases). There are 15 residues in the CDR3. Germline lookup yields CDR1 DFQATT and CDR2 SNEGSKA (reference sequence). Trimming took off 5 bases at V and 0 bases at J, with 15 bases between the two ends. The CDR3: CSAPPRTVSTDTQYF. CDR3 coding DNA: TGCAGTGCTCCCCCCCGGACTGTGAGCACAGATACGCAGTATTTT.

This clonotype appeared many times. The chain employs TRBV7-2 and TRBJ1-2, with 8 bases lining up with TRBD1. This CDR3 region has 16 residues. V gave up 5 bases and J gave up 3 bases; unmatched junction bases: 11. Per germline, CDR1 SGHTA and CDR2 FQGNSA. CDR3 region: CASSPIPGQGYYGYTF. In nucleotides, the CDR3 is TGTGCCAGCAGCCCCATCCCCGGACAGGGCTACTATGGCTACACCTTC.

This clonotype was seen many times. The genes are TRBV7-9 and TRBJ2-1, with 7 bases matching TRBD1. The CDR3 covers 17 residues. Germline CDR1 SEHNR, CDR2 FQNEAQ (reference sequence). The V gene end was trimmed by 4 bases and the J gene end by 10 bases; junction bases not matched to a gene: 19. The CDR3 is CASSSRFEGAFEMEQFF. CDR3 DNA sequence: TGTGCCAGCAGCTCCCGATTCGAGGGGGCCTTTGAAATGGAGCAGTTCTTC.

This clonotype was recorded a few times. The chain has TRBV20-1 and TRBJ1-2; 9 bases match TRBD1. V lost 3 bases, J lost 2 bases, and 13 bases stayed unmatched. The length of the CDR3 is 17 residues. Germline loops: CDR1 DFQATT, CDR2 SNEGSKA (reference sequence). The CDR3: CSARDGQGLMVNYGYTF. Here the CDR3 DNA reads TGCAGTGCTAGGGATGGACAGGGGTTAATGGTCAACTATGGCTACACCTTC.

The V call is TRBV7-2, the J call TRBJ1-5, with D uncertain. CDR1 SGHTA and CDR2 FQGNSA come from the germline V gene. The length of the CDR3 is 15 residues. Trimming removed 1 base from V and 0 bases from J, with 7 bases in between. CDR3 nucleotide sequence: TGTGCCAGCAGCTTAGACAGCTATAGCAATCAGCCCCAGCATTTT. It yields the protein CASSLDSYSNQPQHF.

This chain links TRBV28 with TRBJ2-7; the match to TRBD1 covers 9 bases. Germline loops: CDR1 MDHEN, CDR2 SYDVKM. V lost 7 bases, J lost 4 bases, and 11 bases stayed unmatched. The length of the CDR3 is 15 residues. CDR3 coding DNA: TGTGCCAGCAATGCCGCCGGGACAGGGTTTTACGAGCAGTACTTC. Its protein product is CASNAAGTGFYEQYF.

The CDR3 reads CASSHGQGRINIQYF. The CDR3 nucleotides read TGCGCCAGCAGCCATGGACAGGGGCGGATAAACATTCAGTACTTC. The V call is TRBV4-3, the J call TRBJ2-4, with TRBD1 identical over 9 bases. Germline lookup yields CDR1 LGHNA and CDR2 YSLEER. Trimming at V came to 3 bases and at J to 6 bases, leaving 6 bases not matched to a gene. This CDR3 is 15 amino acids long.

This clonotype was observed a few times. The chain uses TRBV14 and TRBJ2-7; 9 bases are a match to TRBD1. From germline, CDR1 is SGHDN and CDR2 FVKESK. The CDR3 extends over 13 amino acids. The V and J ends lost 6 bases and 2 bases, in that order; junction bases with no gene match: 2. CDR3 region: CASSRDRAYEQYF. The CDR3 DNA reads TGTGCCAGCAGTCGGGACAGGGCCTACGAGCAGTACTTC.

This clonotype was seen repeatedly, ten times or more. The gene calls are TRBV7-2 and TRBJ2-3; tentatively, D is TRBD1 (7 bases). V lost 4 bases, J lost 3 bases, and 20 bases lay in between. Germline V gives CDR1 SGHTA, CDR2 FQGNSA. The CDR3 loop spans 17 amino acids. The CDR3 here is CASSYLEEGAETDTQYF. The DNA for the CDR3 is TGTGCCAGCAGCTACCTGGAGGAGGGGGCGGAAACAGATACGCAGTATTTT.

Turning to this clonotype: At one end, the junction sequence differs from germline, possibly due to a read error. The chain has TRBV2 and TRBJ1-1; D is unclear. The germline V gene has CDR1 SNHLY and CDR2 FYNNEI. CDR3 length: 14 amino acids. The CDR3 region has the DNA TGTGCCAGCAGAGAAGACGGCCGATCCACTGAAGCTTTCTTT. Protein product: CASREDGRSTEAFF.

This clonotype has just a few counts. The chain combines TRBV7-9 with TRBJ1-1, with 7 bases aligning to TRBD1. Germline lookup yields CDR1 SEHNR and CDR2 FQNEAQ (reference sequence). The V segment lost 1 base and the J segment 2 bases; nucleotides outside the gene matches: 19. CDR3 length equals 20 residues. CDR3 in amino acids: CASSLGDSPYGGLLNTEAFF. CDR3 in DNA: TGTGCCAGCAGCTTAGGGGACAGTCCCTATGGGGGATTACTTAACACTGAAGCTTTCTTT.